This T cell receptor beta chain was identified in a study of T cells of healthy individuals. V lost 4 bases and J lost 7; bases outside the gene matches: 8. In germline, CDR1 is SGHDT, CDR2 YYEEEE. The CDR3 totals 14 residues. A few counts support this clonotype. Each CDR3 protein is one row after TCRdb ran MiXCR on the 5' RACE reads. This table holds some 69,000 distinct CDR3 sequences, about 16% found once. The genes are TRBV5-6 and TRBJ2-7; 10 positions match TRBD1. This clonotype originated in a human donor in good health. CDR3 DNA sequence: TGTGCCAGCAGCCAAGGGACAGGGGCTAAAGAGCAGTACTTC. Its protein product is CASSQGTGAKEQYF.